Shown below are 9 T cell receptor beta chains from a single sample sequenced in a study of post-analysis software for immune sequencing data. Whole-study results and caveats: In patients, about five TRBV segments were more frequent than in controls, with TRBV5-6, TRBV5-1 and TRBV20-1 among them.

Their antigens remain unidentified. Every TCR beta cDNA library bore unique molecular identifiers. One entry per CDR3 protein, called by TCRdb with MiXCR from the PCR reads. The table shows 600,000 to 750,000 distinct CDR3 sequences, with approximately 60% occurring only once. The specimen sequenced was blood. These receptors were taken from a girl aged 2-10 years with multiple sclerosis.

This clonotype was recorded only once. This rearrangement joins TRBV3-1 to TRBJ1-1; maybe TRBD1 (6 bases). The length of the CDR3 is 14 residues. CDR1 LGHDT and CDR2 YNNKEL come from the germline V gene (reference sequence). V lost 0 bases and J 5 bases, leaving 10 bases between the germline ends. The CDR3 protein is CASSQDWGATEAFF. The CDR3 DNA sequence: TGTGCCAGCAGCCAAGATTGGGGGGCGACTGAAGCTTTCTTT.

This clonotype turned up a few times. The chain employs TRBV12-3 or TRBV12-4 and TRBJ2-3, with D perhaps assigned TRBD1 or TRBD2 (5 bases each). The CDR3 has 16 amino acids. With 5 bases removed from V and 3 bases from J, the gap between germline ends came to 18 bases. CDR3 DNA: TGTGCCAGCAGTAAGTTAGTGGGACGAATAACAGATACGCAGTATTTT. It translates to CASSKLVGRITDTQYF.

The chain couples TRBV4-1 to TRBJ1-4, with a possible D match to TRBD1 (6 bases). The CDR3 contains 16 residues. Germline assignment: CDR1 MGHRA and CDR2 YSYEKL. V gave up 2 bases and J gave up 5 bases, with 15 bases separating them. The CDR3 sequence: CASSQRPYQGNEKLFF. CDR3 DNA sequence: TGCGCCAGCAGCCAACGGCCCTATCAGGGGAATGAAAAACTGTTTTTT.

V usage is TRBV20-1 and J usage is TRBJ2-1; the match to TRBD2 covers 12 bases. Germline-derived CDR1 and CDR2 are DFQATT and SNEGSKA (reference sequence). This CDR3 region has 16 residues. The trim removed 1 base at V and 2 bases at J, leaving 3 bases unmatched. The CDR3, as DNA: TGCAGTGCTAGAGTCGGACTAGCGGGGACCTACAATGAGCAGTTCTTC. Its translation: CSARVGLAGTYNEQFF.

This clonotype was seen only a few times. The chain employs TRBV20-1 and TRBJ2-7; unclear D gene. The CDR3 totals 13 residues. CDR1 DFQATT and CDR2 SNEGSKA come from the germline V gene (reference sequence). V was shortened by 6 bases and J by 3 bases, with 15 bases between the two germline ends. CDR3 DNA sequence: TGCAGTGCCTTAGGCAGTGACGGCTACGAGCAGTACTTC. Translation: CSALGSDGYEQYF.

The rearrangement joins TRBV3-1 to TRBJ2-1; possible D gene TRBD1, 7 bases. V was shortened by 8 bases and J by 8 bases, with 22 bases between the two germline ends. The CDR3 contains 15 residues. The germline gives CDR1 LGHDT, CDR2 YNNKEL (reference sequence). The DNA for the CDR3 is TGTGCCAGCCATAGGACCAGGGGGGCTGTCGATGAGCAGTTCTTC. It is translated as CASHRTRGAVDEQFF.

Only a few counts were recorded for this clonotype. The chain employs TRBV29-1 and TRBJ2-5; TRBD2 might be the D (5 bases). The length of the CDR3 is 14 residues. The V gene lost 0 bases and the J gene lost 2 bases, with 10 bases spanning the gap. Germline V gives CDR1 SQVTM, CDR2 ANQGSEA. This chain's CDR3 is CSVEDPTGQETQYF. CDR3 nucleotides: TGCAGCGTTGAAGATCCCACGGGGCAAGAGACCCAGTACTTC.

The genes are TRBV3-1 and TRBJ2-7, with 12 bases that match TRBD2. This CDR3 comprises 15 residues. J lost 5 bases, V lost 4 bases, and 6 bases had no gene match. The V gene's germline CDR1 is LGHDT and CDR2 YNNKEL (reference sequence). The CDR3 loop reads CASSLGLAGTNEQYF. The CDR3 DNA reads as TGTGCCAGCAGCCTAGGACTAGCGGGAACCAACGAGCAGTACTTC.

This clonotype was counted once. The CDR3 protein is CASSYSTAGGLYEQYF. In DNA, the CDR3 is TGTGCCAGCAGTTACTCGACGGCGGGAGGGCTCTACGAACAGTACTTC. The chain uses TRBV6-6 and TRBJ2-5; 9 bases match TRBD2. The V and J ends lost 0 bases and 11 bases, in that order; junction bases with no gene match: 13. Germline values: CDR1 MNHNY, CDR2 SVGAGI (reference sequence). This CDR3 is built from 16 residues.